Below are 20 T cell receptor beta chains sequenced from a single sample in a study of blood T cell repertoires in COVID-19. TCRdb's copy holds only in-frame clones and misses some; the assay was immunoSEQ multiplex PCR. The sample lists under 200,000 clones, around 88% occurring once. The sample was peripheral blood. These receptors were obtained from a woman aged 70-85 years who had recovered from COVID-19.

The rearrangement uses TRBV30 and TRBJ2-7, with 15 bases lining up with TRBD2. Germline V gene lookup returns CDR1 GTSNPN and CDR2 SVGIG (reference sequence). V lost 8 bases to trimming and J lost 6 bases; unmatched junction nucleotides: 17. The CDR3 sequence is 17 residues long. The CDR3 here is CARPPGLAGGPRGEQYF. The CDR3 DNA reads TGTGCCCGCCCCCCCGGACTAGCGGGAGGGCCCCGGGGCGAGCAGTACTTC.

The chain is built from TRBV15 and TRBJ1-5; tentative D call: TRBD1 (5 bases). The germline V gene has CDR1 LNHNV and CDR2 YYDKDF (reference sequence). V was pared by 0 bases and J by 5 bases, with 11 bases between. The CDR3 length is 15 residues. The CDR3 spells CATSRDVGGDQPQHF. CDR3 DNA sequence: TGTGCCACCAGCAGAGATGTGGGGGGGGATCAGCCCCAGCATTTT. The complete variable domain, with remaining parts taken from reference TRBV15 and TRBJ1-5, reads DAMVIQNPRYQVTQFGKPVTLSCSQTLNHNVMYWYQQKSSQAPKLLFHYYDKDFNNEADTPDNFQSRRPNTSFCFLDIRSPGLGDTAMYLCATSRDVGGDQPQHFGDGTRLSIL.

The V call is TRBV6-4, the J call TRBJ2-5, with TRBD2 identical over 11 bases. Germline loops: CDR1 MRHNA, CDR2 SNTAGT. CDR3 length equals 15 residues. V trimming: 6 bases; J trimming: 2 bases; junction bases outside the gene matches: 5. The CDR3 here is CASSLLAGVQETQYF. CDR3 in DNA: TGTGCCAGCAGCCTACTAGCGGGGGTGCAAGAGACCCAGTACTTC.

The chain recombines TRBV5-1 with TRBJ2-1; D may be TRBD2 (7 bases). V lost 4 bases, J lost 4 bases, and 18 bases lay in between. Germline assignment: CDR1 SGHRS and CDR2 YFSETQ. CDR3 size: 16 residues. The CDR3 nucleotides read TGCGCCAGCAGCCAAGGGGGGGGAGGTCAGTACAATGAGCAGTTCTTC. Translated, it gives CASSQGGGGQYNEQFF.

The chain is built from TRBV7-9 and TRBJ1-1; D gene unclear. Trimming removed 5 bases at V and 5 bases at J, with 12 bases between. CDR3 length equals 13 residues. Germline CDR1 SEHNR, CDR2 FQNEAQ (reference sequence). CDR3 nucleotides: TGTGCCAGCAGCGCGGTCACTGTAACTGAAGCTTTCTTT. Protein sequence: CASSAVTVTEAFF. Full variable domain (rest looked up from reference TRBV7-9 and TRBJ1-1): DTGVSQNPRHKITKRGQNVTFRCDPISEHNRLYWYRQTLGQGPEFLTYFQNEAQLEKSRLLSDRFSAERPKGSFSTLEIQRTEQGDSAMYLCASSAVTVTEAFFGQGTRLTVV.

This chain links TRBV25-1 with TRBJ1-4; 8 bases are shared with TRBD1. Trimming took 10 bases from V and 7 from J; bases not matched to a gene: 5. The CDR3 is made up of 12 amino acids. Germline V gives CDR1 MGHDK, CDR2 SYGVNS. The CDR3 DNA follows: TGTGCCACCAGGGGGCCGGGTGAAAAACTGTTTTTT. Translated: CATRGPGEKLFF. Supplemented by reference TRBV25-1 and TRBJ1-4, the full variable domain reads EADIYQTPRYLVIGTGKKITLECSQTMGHDKMYWYQQDPGMELHLIHYSYGVNSTEKGDLSSESTVSRIRTEHFPLTLESARPSHTSQYLCATRGPGEKLFFGSGTQLSVL.

The chain joins TRBV24-1 to TRBJ2-1; 8 nucleotides agree with TRBD2. CDR3 length: 15 residues. In germline, CDR1 is KGHDR, CDR2 SFDVKD. J lost 12 bases, V lost 9 bases, and 18 bases had no gene match. This CDR3 is CATGGAGGPPVRQFF. The CDR3 DNA sequence: TGTGCCACCGGGGGGGCGGGAGGCCCGCCCGTTCGGCAGTTCTTC.

This chain joins TRBV10-3 and TRBJ2-1, with 16 bases fitting TRBD2. The CDR3 consists of 17 residues. From germline, CDR1 is ENHRY and CDR2 SYGVKD. J was trimmed by 0 bases and V by 8 bases; bases with no gene match: 4. The DNA for the CDR3 is TGTGCCATCGGGGGACTAGCGGGAGGGAGCTCCTACAATGAGCAGTTCTTC. It specifies CAIGGLAGGSSYNEQFF.

The chain couples TRBV27 to TRBJ1-6; maybe TRBD1 (5 bases). Trimming removed 0 bases from V and 2 bases from J, with 17 bases in between. This CDR3 spans 19 amino acids. In germline, CDR1 is MNHEY, CDR2 SMNVEV (reference sequence). CDR3 coding DNA: TGTGCCAGCAGTTTATCGAGGGCAGGAGGGGCCCCCTATAATTCACCCCTCCACTTT. Protein product: CASSLSRAGGAPYNSPLHF.

V usage is TRBV3-1 (or the pseudogene TRBV3-2) and J usage is TRBJ1-1, with unresolved D. CDR1 is LGHDT and CDR2 is YNNKEL in the germline V gene (reference sequence). This CDR3 contains 12 residues. Trimming took 1 base from V and 9 from J, leaving 9 bases between them. This CDR3 is CASSQGGLQAFF. In nucleotides, the CDR3 is TGTGCCAGCAGCCAAGGAGGGCTCCAAGCTTTCTTT.

The chain joins TRBV29-1 to TRBJ1-2; a possible D gene is TRBD1 (5 bases). Trimming cost V 7 bases and J 2 bases, with 14 bases left between them. There are 13 residues in the CDR3. Germline V gives CDR1 SQVTM, CDR2 ANQGSEA. The CDR3 DNA reads TGCAGCGAATCCCGGGGGTTAAACTATGGCTACACCTTC. Its protein product is CSESRGLNYGYTF.

The rearrangement uses TRBV3-1 (or the pseudogene TRBV3-2) and TRBJ1-2, with a tentative D call TRBD1 (5 bases). Germline V gene sequence: CDR1 LGHDT, CDR2 YNNKEL (reference sequence). The CDR3 loop spans 14 amino acids. With 4 bases removed from V and 4 bases from J, the gap between germline ends came to 13 bases. CDR3 sequence: CASSPVRAGYGYTF. CDR3 coding DNA: TGTGCCAGCAGCCCCGTCAGGGCTGGCTATGGCTACACCTTC.

The V and J genes are TRBV15 and TRBJ1-1; D gene uncertain. The V end was cut by 1 base, the J end by 6 bases, with 12 bases between. Germline CDR1 reads LNHNV; CDR2 reads YYDKDF (reference sequence). This CDR3 region has 14 residues. CDR3 nucleotides: TGTGCCACCAGCAGAGTACGGGAGGCGGCTGAAGCTTTCTTT. As protein: CATSRVREAAEAFF.

The V and J genes are TRBV4-1 and TRBJ2-1; 13 nucleotides agree with TRBD2. Germline V CDR1 and CDR2: MGHRA, YSYEKL. CDR3 length: 18 residues. The trim removed 1 base at V and 7 bases at J, leaving 10 bases unmatched. In DNA, the CDR3 is TGCGCCAGCAGCCAAGTGGTCCCCACTAGCGGGAGGGAAAATGAGCAGTTCTTC. Translated, it gives CASSQVVPTSGRENEQFF.

V usage is TRBV12-5 and J usage is TRBJ2-1; 8 nucleotides line up with TRBD2. The CDR3 spans 15 residues. With 5 bases clipped from V and 2 bases from J, the junction kept 5 bases outside the gene matches. CDR1 is LGHNT and CDR2 is FRNRAP in the germline V gene. The chain's CDR3 is CASGPPGLAYNEQFF. The CDR3 DNA is TGTGCTAGTGGTCCGCCGGGACTAGCCTACAATGAGCAGTTCTTC.

The chain carries TRBV5-1 and TRBJ2-3, with 9 bases matching TRBD2. There are 19 residues in the CDR3. The germline V gene encodes CDR1 SGHRS and CDR2 YFSETQ. With V trimmed by 0 bases and J by 1 base, 12 bases remained unmatched. In DNA form, the CDR3 reads TGCGCCAGCAGCTTGGAGTGGCGGGGGGGCCCCCCGGGCACAGATACGCAGTATTTT. This encodes CASSLEWRGGPPGTDTQYF.

This clone was picked up one time. The chain is built from TRBV14 and TRBJ2-1, with a weak D call TRBD2 (5 bases). The germline V gene encodes CDR1 SGHDN and CDR2 FVKESK. The CDR3 has 14 residues. The V end lost 2 bases, the J end lost 6 bases, and 11 bases lay between the germline ends. CDR3 residues: CASSQKDWSNEQFF. The CDR3 bases are TGTGCCAGCAGCCAAAAGGACTGGAGCAATGAGCAGTTCTTC. The complete variable domain, with remaining parts taken from reference TRBV14 and TRBJ2-1, reads EAGVTQFPSHSVIEKGQTVTLRCDPISGHDNLYWYRRVMGKEIKFLLHFVKESKQDESGMPNNRFLAERTGGTYSTLKVQPAELEDSGVYFCASSQKDWSNEQFFGPGTRLTVL.

The sample holds a few counts of this clone. The chain carries TRBV5-4 and TRBJ1-6; 8 bases match TRBD1. The CDR3 runs 13 residues. V was pared by 4 bases and J by 7 bases, with 1 base of the junction left unmatched. Germline loops: CDR1 SGHNT, CDR2 YYREEE (reference sequence). The CDR3 spells CASSRTGNSPLHF. The CDR3 bases are TGTGCCAGCAGCCGGACAGGGAATTCACCCCTCCACTTT.

This clone was found a few times. The gene calls are TRBV5-4 and TRBJ1-2, with 9 bases aligning to TRBD1. The junction had 7 bases not matched to a gene; V was cut back by 3 bases and J by 7 bases. The length of the CDR3 is 14 residues. The germline V gene has CDR1 SGHNT and CDR2 YYREEE (reference sequence). The CDR3 DNA follows: TGTGCCAGCAGCTACAGGGGGCGAGGTGGTGGCTACACCTTC. This sequence encodes CASSYRGRGGGYTF.

The chain uses TRBV28 and TRBJ2-5; TRBD2 is a possible D gene (5 bases). Trimming pared 6 bases from V and 13 bases from J, leaving 18 bases between. Germline loops: CDR1 MDHEN, CDR2 SYDVKM. The CDR3 is made up of 12 amino acids. The CDR3 DNA reads TGTGCCAGCAGCCCCGCCGGGGTCCGGTGGTACTTC. It codes for CASSPAGVRWYF.